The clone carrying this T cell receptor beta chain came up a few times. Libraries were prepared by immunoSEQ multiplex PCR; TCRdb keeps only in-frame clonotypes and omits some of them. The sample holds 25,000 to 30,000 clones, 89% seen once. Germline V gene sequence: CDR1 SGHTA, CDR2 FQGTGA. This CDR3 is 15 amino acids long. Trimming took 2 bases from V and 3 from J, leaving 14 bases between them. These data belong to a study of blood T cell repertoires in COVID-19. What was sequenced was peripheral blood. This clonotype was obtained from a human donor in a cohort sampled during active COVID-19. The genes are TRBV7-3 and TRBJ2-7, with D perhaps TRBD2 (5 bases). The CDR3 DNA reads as TGTGCCAGCAGCTTAGGAGTTACGGGGAACTACGAGCAGTACTTC. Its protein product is CASSLGVTGNYEQYF.